This T cell receptor (beta chain) was sequenced in a study of cytomegalovirus exposure and HLA in healthy donors. About this clone: Its specificity is unknown.

The PCR contained 60 Vbeta and 13 Jbeta primers. Only in-frame clones appear in the TCRdb table, and some are missing; sequencing was by immunoSEQ multiplex PCR. The repertoire holds 73,000 or so clones, with around 70% as singletons. Study results and limitations: A few chains tied to CMV proved CMV antigen-specific in vitro. Reportedly, diagnosis of cytomegalovirus status by the classifier showed high specificity and sensitivity.

In germline, CDR1 is MGHRA, CDR2 YSYEKL. V lost 0 bases, J lost 3 bases, and 5 bases stayed unmatched. This CDR3 region has 15 residues. The specimen sequenced was PBMCs. The chain has TRBV4-1 and TRBJ2-7; 7 positions match TRBD2. The sequence derives from a woman aged 40 to 55 in good health and CMV-seropositive. In nucleotides, the CDR3 is TGCGCCAGCAGCCAAGATAGGGCTAGCGGCTACGAGCAGTACTTC. Translation: CASSQDRASGYEQYF.